The entry below gives a single T cell receptor beta chain sequence along with its context. Here immunoSEQ multiplex PCR was the method, and the copy in TCRdb shows in-frame clones only, minus some. The data contain approximately 110,000 clones, more than 85% of them seen just once; the ten biggest clones take up about 1.6%. The data stem from a study of T cell changes during pregnancy in multiple sclerosis. Trimming took 4 bases from V and 3 from J, leaving 14 bases between them. Germline assignment: CDR1 SQVTM and CDR2 ANQGSEA. The CDR3 runs to 14 residues. The V gene is TRBV29-1, the J gene TRBJ2-3; D uncertain. The source was peripheral blood, collected in the third trimester of pregnancy. The sequence was collected from a female donor with multiple sclerosis, enrolled in a pregnancy study. The CDR3 nucleotides are TGCAGCGTTGGCCTAGGTACCCGTACAGATACGCAGTATTTT. It specifies CSVGLGTRTDTQYF.